Below are 10 T cell receptor beta chains sequenced from a single sample in a study of shared clonotypes between healthy human individuals. Profiling relied on immunoSEQ multiplex PCR, and the TCRdb table lists in-frame clones only, not all of them. The sample includes 2 million to 3 million clones, 93% of them seen just once. Sequenced sample: naive CD4+ T cells from PBMCs. Subset given: CD45RA+ positively selected. Every receptor here comes from a man in his late teens or twenties in good health. Some clones in this sample may be carry-over from other donors' samples.

This rearrangement joins TRBV5-1 to TRBJ2-7, with D maybe TRBD1 (6 bases). Germline CDR1 and CDR2: SGHRS and YFSETQ. The CDR3 sequence is 14 residues long. Trimming stripped 3 bases from V and 2 bases from J, with 12 bases between. The CDR3 coding sequence is TGCGCCAGCAGCTCCCAGGGGACGGCCTACGAGCAGTACTTC. Protein product: CASSSQGTAYEQYF. Based on the CDR3 plus reference TRBV5-1 and TRBJ2-7, the full variable domain is KAGVTQTPRYLIKTRGQQVTLSCSPISGHRSVSWYQQTPGQGLQFLFEYFSETQRNKGNFPGRFSGRQFSNSRSEMNVSTLELGDSALYLCASSSQGTAYEQYFGPGTRLTVT.

In this sample, this clone turned up once. CDR3 sequence reads: CASSQGSYNEQFF. As DNA, the CDR3 is TGTGCCAGCAGCCAAGGTTCCTACAATGAGCAGTTCTTC. This chain connects TRBV14 to TRBJ2-1; D is ambiguous. This CDR3 contains 13 residues. Trimming took off 1 base at V and 1 base at J, with 2 bases between the two ends. The germline V gene encodes CDR1 SGHDN and CDR2 FVKESK.

The chain combines TRBV19 with TRBJ2-2; either TRBD1 or TRBD2 may fit D (5 bases each). In germline, CDR1 is LNHDA, CDR2 SQIVND (reference sequence). The CDR3 is 16 residues long. Trimming took 3 bases from V and 4 from J, leaving 15 bases between them. For the CDR3, the DNA is TGTGCCAGTAGTATGGGGCTAGCCGGAATCACCGGGGAGCTGTTTTTT. It translates to CASSMGLAGITGELFF.

The chain links TRBV7-8 to TRBJ2-6; D is ambiguous. Trimming took off 5 bases at V and 6 bases at J, with 23 bases between the two ends. From germline, CDR1 is SGHVS and CDR2 FQNEAQ. CDR3 length equals 18 residues. Here the CDR3 reads CASSHRQRSAPEANVLTF. CDR3 sequence (DNA): TGTGCCAGCAGCCACCGCCAGAGGTCTGCGCCTGAGGCCAACGTCCTGACTTTC.

The chain recombines TRBV30 with TRBJ2-7, with TRBD2 identical over 10 bases. In germline, CDR1 is GTSNPN, CDR2 SVGIG (reference sequence). The CDR3 contains 14 residues. With V trimmed by 4 bases and J by 2 bases, 5 bases remained unmatched. CDR3 nucleotides: TGTGCCTGGACCCGGACTAGCGGACCCTACGAGCAGTACTTC. Its protein product is CAWTRTSGPYEQYF.

The chain uses TRBV6-4 and TRBJ2-2; TRBD2 agrees at 8 bases. In germline, CDR1 is MRHNA, CDR2 SNTAGT. The CDR3 runs 15 residues. The V and J ends lost 2 bases and 7 bases, in that order; junction bases with no gene match: 6. In DNA form, the CDR3 reads TGTGCCAGCAGTGACGGACTAGCTGGAAACGGGGAGCTGTTTTTT. This translates into CASSDGLAGNGELFF.

This rearrangement joins TRBV5-1 to TRBJ2-1; 10 bases map to TRBD1. The CDR3 length is 17 residues. V dropped 7 bases and J dropped 7; count of bases not matched to a gene: 17. The germline gives CDR1 SGHRS, CDR2 YFSETQ. CDR3: CASAWGSGTGALNEQFF. In DNA, the CDR3 is TGCGCCAGCGCTTGGGGGTCGGGGACAGGGGCTCTGAATGAGCAGTTCTTC.

The V gene is TRBV11-2, the J gene TRBJ2-1; TRBD2 matches at 11 bases. V was clipped by 3 bases and J by 8 bases; unmatched bases: 9. The CDR3 contains 16 residues. Germline V CDR1 and CDR2: SGHAT, FQNNGV. CDR3 protein: CASSLNVAGGGDEQFF. The CDR3 nucleotides are TGTGCCAGCAGCTTGAACGTAGCGGGAGGGGGCGATGAGCAGTTCTTC.

This chain uses TRBV29-1 with TRBJ1-6, with 8 bases lining up with TRBD1. Germline CDR1 and CDR2: SQVTM and ANQGSEA. The length of the CDR3 is 16 residues. V trimming: 7 bases; J trimming: 9 bases; junction bases outside the gene matches: 17. The CDR3 loop reads CSGLLRGQGASSPLHF. The CDR3 nucleotides are TGCAGCGGTCTCCTACGGGGGCAGGGGGCGAGTTCACCCCTCCACTTT.

V is TRBV5-1 and J is TRBJ2-7, with D tentatively TRBD2 (6 bases). The CDR3 has 14 amino acids. Germline values: CDR1 SGHRS, CDR2 YFSETQ. V lost 1 base, J lost 3 bases, and 11 bases lay in between. CDR3 sequence: CASSLPEGLYEQYF. The CDR3 nucleotides read TGCGCCAGCAGCTTGCCCGAGGGACTCTACGAGCAGTACTTC. Drawing the rest from reference TRBV5-1 and TRBJ2-7, the complete variable domain is KAGVTQTPRYLIKTRGQQVTLSCSPISGHRSVSWYQQTPGQGLQFLFEYFSETQRNKGNFPGRFSGRQFSNSRSEMNVSTLELGDSALYLCASSLPEGLYEQYFGPGTRLTVT.